These 15 T cell receptor beta chains originate from one sample sequenced in a study of blood T cell repertoires in COVID-19. Clones were sequenced by immunoSEQ multiplex PCR, and TCRdb holds only the in-frame ones, with some missing. The sample yields over 40,000 clones, roughly 86% seen once. Sample: peripheral blood. The receptors originated from a man older than 75 with active COVID-19.

The chain links TRBV19 to TRBJ2-2; 7 bases match TRBD1. The CDR3 has 15 amino acids. V shed 6 bases and J 1 base; nucleotides not matched to a gene: 5. Germline values: CDR1 LNHDA, CDR2 SQIVND (reference sequence). The CDR3 region has the DNA TGTGCCAGTAGCGGGACAGATTTGAACACCGGGGAGCTGTTTTTT. It is translated as CASSGTDLNTGELFF. Full variable domain (missing parts from reference TRBV19 and TRBJ2-2): DGGITQSPKYLFRKEGQNVTLSCEQNLNHDAMYWYRQDPGQGLRLIYYSQIVNDFQKGDIAEGYSVSREKKESFPLTVTSAQKNPTAFYLCASSGTDLNTGELFFGEGSRLTVL.

CDR3 in DNA: TGTGCCAGCTATAACAGGGTCTATGGCTACACCTTC. It yields the protein CASYNRVYGYTF. The chain recombines TRBV28 with TRBJ1-2; D may be TRBD1 (6 bases). Between the trimmed V and J ends, which lost 8 bases and 4 bases, there was a span of 11 bases. This CDR3 comprises 12 residues. Germline V gene sequence: CDR1 MDHEN, CDR2 SYDVKM.

V and J are TRBV18 and TRBJ2-1; 9 positions match TRBD2. CDR3 length: 16 amino acids. J was trimmed by 9 bases and V by 2 bases; bases with no gene match: 11. Per the germline V gene, CDR1 is KGHSH and CDR2 is LQKENI. The CDR3 sequence is CASSPSFSGSSGEQFF. In DNA form, the CDR3 reads TGTGCCAGCTCACCAAGCTTTAGCGGGAGTAGCGGTGAGCAGTTCTTC.

This rearrangement joins TRBV5-4 to TRBJ1-5; a weak D match, TRBD1 (6 bases). Trimming stripped 1 base from V and 4 bases from J, with 15 bases between. The CDR3 totals 16 residues. Germline CDR1 is SGHNT and CDR2 is YYREEE (reference sequence). CDR3 sequence: CASSLSTGGQNQPQHF. DNA of the CDR3: TGTGCCAGCAGCTTGTCGACAGGAGGCCAAAATCAGCCCCAGCATTTT.

The chain couples TRBV6-6 to TRBJ2-3; TRBD1 agrees at 9 bases. Losses at the gene ends were 6 bases for V and 3 bases for J; bases not matched to a gene: 4. Germline CDR1 reads MNHNY; CDR2 reads SVGAGI (reference sequence). The CDR3 has 14 amino acids. The DNA of the CDR3 is TGTGCCAGCAGCCGGGGACAGGGAACAGATACGCAGTATTTT. Its translation is CASSRGQGTDTQYF.

The J gene is TRBJ2-7, the V gene TRBV10-3; the match to TRBD1 covers 10 bases. CDR1 and CDR2 from the germline V gene are ENHRY and SYGVKD. This CDR3 region has 14 residues. Germline trimming cut 7 bases from V and 2 bases from J; bases unmatched to any gene: 5. In nucleotides, the CDR3 is TGTGCCATCACGGCGGGACAGGGGCCCTACGAGCAGTACTTC. It codes for CAITAGQGPYEQYF.

The chain employs TRBV30 and TRBJ2-2; 7 bases match TRBD2. Germline values: CDR1 GTSNPN, CDR2 SVGIG (reference sequence). This CDR3 region has 16 residues. The CDR3 is CALGGIREANTGELFF. For the CDR3, the DNA is TGTGCTTTGGGGGGGATCCGGGAAGCGAACACCGGGGAGCTGTTTTTT.

The gene calls are TRBV29-1 and TRBJ2-7, with D tentatively TRBD1 (5 bases). The V gene lost 5 bases and the J gene lost 7 bases, with 21 bases spanning the gap. The CDR3 length is 14 residues. Germline V gene data show CDR1 as SQVTM and CDR2 as ANQGSEA. This chain's CDR3 is CSVLGATGALEQYF. DNA for the CDR3: TGCAGCGTTCTTGGGGCCACTGGGGCCCTGGAGCAGTACTTC.

The genes are TRBV19 and TRBJ2-1, with 8 nucleotides matching TRBD2. After removal of 5 bases from V and 5 bases from J, the junction contained 5 bases not matched to a gene. This CDR3 has 14 amino acids. CDR1 is LNHDA, CDR2 SQIVND, per germline (reference sequence). The CDR3 sequence is CASSPSLADNEQFF. The CDR3 coding sequence is TGTGCCAGTAGTCCTTCACTAGCGGACAATGAGCAGTTCTTC.

This rearrangement joins TRBV21-1 to TRBJ2-3; the table's D call of TRBD2 was not tested on the DNA. TRBV21-1 is a documented pseudogene. CDR3 length: 16 residues. CDR3 loop: CASSPDPTSRSDTQYF. In DNA, the CDR3 is TGTGCCAGCAGCCCCGACCCAACTAGCAGGTCAGATACGCAGTATTTT.

CDR3: CASSRAGGSSGNTIYF. CDR3 nucleotides: TGTGCCAGCAGCCGCGCGGGGGGAAGCTCTGGAAACACCATATATTTT. This chain uses TRBV5-5 with TRBJ1-3, with D perhaps TRBD1 (5 bases). The V end lost 4 bases, the J end lost 0 bases, and 14 bases lay between the germline ends. The V gene's germline CDR1 is SGHKS and CDR2 YYEKEE (reference sequence). The CDR3 length is 16 residues.

This chain uses TRBV14 with TRBJ2-2; 10 bases map to TRBD2. There are 16 residues in the CDR3. Germline lookup yields CDR1 SGHDN and CDR2 FVKESK. Losses at the gene ends were 2 bases for V and 7 bases for J; bases not matched to a gene: 7. CDR3 bases: TGTGCCAGCAGCCAAACTAGCGGGACGTATTTCGGGGAGCTGTTTTTT. This codes for CASSQTSGTYFGELFF.

This clone appeared once. This rearrangement joins TRBV5-4 to TRBJ1-1, with D unclear. Trimming stripped 6 bases from V and 10 bases from J, with 16 bases between. Per germline, CDR1 SGHNT and CDR2 YYREEE (reference sequence). The CDR3 is 12 residues long. This CDR3 is CASTENSRPAFF. CDR3 sequence (DNA): TGTGCCAGCACCGAAAACAGCAGGCCAGCTTTCTTT.

The J gene is TRBJ1-2, the V gene TRBV19; D is possibly TRBD1 (5 bases). The CDR3 is made up of 15 amino acids. Looked up from germline, CDR1 is LNHDA and CDR2 is SQIVND (reference sequence). Trimming removed 3 bases from V and 7 bases from J, with 18 bases in between. The CDR3 bases are TGTGCCAGTAGTATGGTTGCGCAGGGTTTTTCTGGCTACACCTTC. Translated: CASSMVAQGFSGYTF.

The rearrangement joins TRBV10-3 to TRBJ1-6; a possible D gene is TRBD1 (5 bases). The CDR3 spans 13 residues. V was trimmed by 5 bases and J by 8 bases, leaving 10 bases between them. Germline-derived CDR1 and CDR2 are ENHRY and SYGVKD. The CDR3 nucleotides are TGTGCCATCAGTTCAGGGTTTGATTCACCCCTCCACTTT. Its protein product is CAISSGFDSPLHF.